Listed here are 16 T cell receptor beta chains from one sample, sequenced in a study of blood T cell repertoires in COVID-19. Clones were sequenced by immunoSEQ multiplex PCR, and TCRdb holds only the in-frame ones, with some missing. In the table there are about 74,000 clones, just under 85% of which are singletons. What was sequenced was peripheral blood. These receptors were taken from a man aged 65 to 85 with acute or convalescent COVID-19.

The rearrangement links TRBV6-5 to TRBJ2-5, with TRBD2 matching over 9 bases. Trimming took 4 bases from V and 1 from J; bases not matched to a gene: 7. CDR3 length: 16 residues. The germline gives CDR1 MNHEY, CDR2 SVGAGI. The CDR3: CASSFFPAGGQETQYF. The CDR3 nucleotides read TGTGCCAGCAGTTTCTTCCCAGCGGGGGGCCAAGAGACCCAGTACTTC.

The chain joins TRBV10-3 to TRBJ2-2; possibly TRBD2 for D (6 bases). The CDR3 covers 15 residues. The germline V and J ends were trimmed by 0 bases and 1 base, with 6 bases remaining between them. Germline lookup yields CDR1 ENHRY and CDR2 SYGVKD. CDR3 nucleotide sequence: TGTGCCATCAGTGAGTCGCGGGGGAACACCGGGGAGCTGTTTTTT. This sequence encodes CAISESRGNTGELFF.

This clone has more than one count but fewer than ten. The CDR3 region is CASSEAGTGYGYTF. The CDR3 region has the DNA TGTGCCAGCAGTGAAGCTGGGACAGGGTATGGCTACACCTTC. The V call is TRBV6-1, the J call TRBJ1-2; 9 bases match TRBD1. Germline-derived CDR1 and CDR2 are MNHNS and SASEGT. The junction had 1 base not matched to a gene; V was cut back by 0 bases and J by 5 bases. The CDR3 sequence is 14 residues long.

The chain recombines TRBV19 with TRBJ2-7; 7 bases are a match to TRBD1. The CDR3 runs 13 residues. Per germline, CDR1 LNHDA and CDR2 SQIVND (reference sequence). J was trimmed by 6 bases and V by 5 bases; bases with no gene match: 7. The CDR3 protein is CASSSGGNLEQYF. The CDR3 DNA is TGTGCCAGTAGTTCAGGGGGTAACCTCGAGCAGTACTTC.

This clone was seen a few times. The rearrangement uses TRBV7-9 and TRBJ2-7; D is perhaps TRBD1 (6 bases). This CDR3 comprises 15 residues. V lost 2 bases and J lost 2, with 13 bases in between. Germline V CDR1 and CDR2: SEHNR, FQNEAQ (reference sequence). This CDR3 reads CASSLSRAGAYEQYF. CDR3 nucleotides: TGTGCCAGCAGCTTAAGTCGGGCAGGGGCCTACGAGCAGTACTTC.

The V gene is TRBV9, the J gene TRBJ2-7; TRBD2 agrees at 16 bases. There are 16 residues in the CDR3. CDR1 is SGDLS, CDR2 YYNGEE, per germline. The V and J ends lost 4 bases and 7 bases, in that order; junction bases with no gene match: 8. The CDR3 sequence is CASSRGLAGGPREQYF. CDR3 coding DNA: TGTGCCAGCAGCCGGGGACTAGCGGGAGGGCCGAGGGAGCAGTACTTC.

CDR3 DNA: TGTGCCACCAGCGGTGGGGACAGGAGTAACATAGATACGCAGTATTTT. This sequence encodes CATSGGDRSNIDTQYF. The chain combines TRBV15 with TRBJ2-3; 8 bases map to TRBD1. The trim removed 5 bases at V and 5 bases at J, leaving 12 bases unmatched. The germline CDR1 and CDR2 sequences are LNHNV and YYDKDF (reference sequence). There are 16 residues in the CDR3. Full variable domain (outside the CDR3, taken from reference TRBV15 and TRBJ2-3): DAMVIQNPRYQVTQFGKPVTLSCSQTLNHNVMYWYQQKSSQAPKLLFHYYDKDFNNEADTPDNFQSRRPNTSFCFLDIRSPGLGDTAMYLCATSGGDRSNIDTQYFGPGTRLTVL.

The chain uses TRBV6-2 or TRBV6-3 and TRBJ2-3; TRBD1 matches 7 bases. Trimming cost V 6 bases and J 5 bases; bases outside gene matches: 8. Per germline, CDR1 MNHEY and CDR2 SVGEGT. This CDR3 has 14 amino acids. CDR3 protein: CASSGQAQGDTQYF. DNA for the CDR3: TGTGCCAGCAGCGGACAGGCCCAGGGAGATACGCAGTATTTT.

The chain carries TRBV6-4 and TRBJ2-7; perhaps TRBD2 as D (6 bases). The CDR3 is 17 amino acids. Trimming left V 2 bases short and J 3 bases short, with 20 bases between. Germline V CDR1 and CDR2: MRHNA, SNTAGT. In nucleotides, the CDR3 is TGTGCCAGCAGTGACGCCCCGGACTATCCAATCATCTACGAGCAGTACTTC. Encoded protein: CASSDAPDYPIIYEQYF.

The rearrangement uses TRBV7-8 and TRBJ2-7; D unclear. V lost 5 bases to trimming and J lost 4 bases, with 12 bases between them. The CDR3 has 13 residues. The germline V gene has CDR1 SGHVS and CDR2 FQNEAQ. CDR3 protein: CASSEEWRYEQYF. CDR3 DNA sequence: TGTGCCAGCAGCGAGGAGTGGCGGTACGAGCAGTACTTC.

The rearrangement links TRBV28 to TRBJ2-5, with D uncertain. The CDR3 runs 12 residues. The germline V and J ends were trimmed by 4 bases and 2 bases, with 5 bases remaining between them. Per germline, CDR1 MDHEN and CDR2 SYDVKM. The CDR3 here is CASSSMQETQYF. The DNA for the CDR3 is TGTGCCAGCAGTTCAATGCAAGAGACCCAGTACTTC.

With regard to this clone: Different DNA sequences within this sample yield the same CDR3. The chain has TRBV27 and TRBJ2-1, with D possibly TRBD2 on 6 matching bases. Germline-derived CDR1 and CDR2 are MNHEY and SMNVEV (reference sequence). This CDR3 has 15 residues. Trimming removed 3 bases at V and 0 bases at J, with 9 bases between. CDR3 sequence reads: CASSFGGSSYNEQFF. In nucleotides, the CDR3 is TGTGCCAGCAGTTTCGGGGGTAGCTCCTACAATGAGCAGTTCTTC.

The rearrangement uses TRBV6-2 or TRBV6-3 and TRBJ2-1, with TRBD2 matching 13 bases. The CDR3 is made up of 19 amino acids. Germline CDR1 reads MNHEY; CDR2 reads SVGEGT. The trim removed 2 bases at V and 0 bases at J, leaving 7 bases unmatched. CDR3 nucleotide sequence: TGTGCCAGCAGTTACCCGACTAGCGGGGGGTCCAGCTCCTACAATGAGCAGTTCTTC. This gives the protein CASSYPTSGGSSSYNEQFF.

The chain employs TRBV7-2 and TRBJ2-7, with D unclear. Germline values: CDR1 SGHTA, CDR2 FQGNSA. Trimming left V 1 base short and J 4 bases short, with 11 bases between. The CDR3 runs 14 residues. This CDR3 is CASSLVGSIYEQYF. CDR3 nucleotide sequence: TGTGCCAGCAGCTTAGTGGGCAGCATTTACGAGCAGTACTTC.

The chain has TRBV28 and TRBJ1-3; TRBD1 might be the D (5 bases). The CDR3 covers 14 residues. Germline V gene lookup returns CDR1 MDHEN and CDR2 SYDVKM. V gave up 5 bases and J gave up 4 bases, with 12 bases separating them. CDR3 residues: CASSSGGRGNTIYF. Written as DNA, the CDR3 is TGTGCCAGCAGTAGCGGGGGACGCGGAAACACCATATATTTT. The full variable domain, rest sourced from reference TRBV28 and TRBJ1-3, is DVKVTQSSRYLVKRTGEKVFLECVQDMDHENMFWYRQDPGLGLRLIYFSYDVKMKEKGDIPEGYSVSREKKERFSLILESASTNQTSMYLCASSSGGRGNTIYFGEGSWLTVV.

This sequence joins TRBV18 and TRBJ2-3, with D maybe TRBD2 (6 bases). Germline V lookup: CDR1 KGHSH, CDR2 LQKENI. CDR3 length: 16 residues. V lost 3 bases and J 2 bases, leaving 15 bases between the germline ends. The DNA for the CDR3 is TGTGCCAGCTCACCGGGCGGGGTTACCTTCACAGATACGCAGTATTTT. This gives the protein CASSPGGVTFTDTQYF.